This TCR beta chain comes out of a study of tumor and adjacent non-tumor tissue in lung cancer. Study details: About 4.17 million productive TCRbeta reads were obtained per sample on average.

No cell sorting was done before RNA was extracted from the tissue. A modified ARM-PCR protocol with three rounds of nested PCR amplified TCRbeta. TCRdb re-analysed the multiplex PCR reads in MiXCR, keeping a single row per CDR3 protein. The sample has about 68,000 distinct CDR3 sequences, about three fifths seen once. Sequencing was carried out using lung tumor tissue. The sequence came from a man aged 45-65 years with non-small cell lung cancer.

CDR3 sequence reads: CASSTPSGRVLGELFF. Written as DNA, the CDR3 is TGTGCCAGCAGCACCCCTAGCGGGAGAGTTCTCGGGGAGCTGTTTTTT. This rearrangement joins TRBV11-2 to TRBJ2-2; TRBD2 agrees at 10 bases. Germline CDR1 SGHAT, CDR2 FQNNGV. Trimming removed 5 bases from V and 7 bases from J; junction bases left unmatched: 10. The CDR3 runs to 16 residues.